This TCR beta chain derives from a study of blood T cell repertoires in COVID-19. Study-level background: Samples came from the United States, Italy and Spain, spanning acute and convalescent COVID-19. PBMCs, B-cell-depleted T cells, or T cells provided the cDNA or gDNA that made up the material.

Those enrolled, adults aged roughly 18 to 95 years, came from about two dozen US areas. Measured with immunoSEQ multiplex PCR; TCRdb has only the in-frame clones, and not every one. The sample holds over 200,000 clones; roughly 80% are singletons and the top ten take under 2%. This CDR3 contains 15 residues. Trimming removed 1 base at V and 8 bases at J, with 12 bases between. Looked up from germline, CDR1 is SGHVS and CDR2 is FQNEAQ. The sequence came from a man aged 55 to 69 who had recovered from COVID-19. Sequenced input: PBMCs or T cells enriched from blood (not recorded which). The chain carries TRBV7-8 and TRBJ1-6, with D perhaps TRBD1 (5 bases). CDR3 in DNA: TGTGCCAGCAGCTTAGTTTCCGTGGGGCATTCACCCCTCCACTTT. It is translated as CASSLVSVGHSPLHF.